Listed below are T cell receptor beta chains from one sample, sequenced in a study of cytomegalovirus exposure and HLA in healthy donors. TCRdb keeps only in-frame clones here, not all; method: immunoSEQ multiplex PCR. The sample lists 110,000 or so clones, 60% to 85% occurring once. The material sequenced was PBMCs. The receptors shown here come from a middle-aged man in good health and CMV-seronegative. CDR3s include the opening cysteine and the closing phenylalanine or tryptophan. D genes are given only for firm matches. Not every row has a clone size; where given, it reads once, few, many or a size class.

CDR3aa: CASSTGRRLYF; CDR3nt: TGTGCCAGCAGCACAGGACGGAGACTGTACTTC; d_gene: .; j_gene: TRBJ2-7; abundance: .; v_gene: TRBV7-9
CDR3aa: CASSFSPTGPTYNEQFF; CDR3nt: TGTGCCAGCAGTTTCTCGCCGACAGGTCCGACCTACAATGAGCAGTTCTTC; d_gene: .; j_gene: TRBJ2-1; abundance: .; v_gene: TRBV28
CDR3aa: CASSFLRDYEQYF; CDR3nt: TGTGCCAGCAGTTTCCTGCGGGACTACGAGCAGTACTTC; d_gene: .; j_gene: TRBJ2-7; abundance: .; v_gene: TRBV6-5
CDR3aa: CSVESTGIFRGYTF; CDR3nt: TGCAGCGTTGAATCTACAGGGATCTTTAGGGGCTACACCTTC; d_gene: .; j_gene: TRBJ1-2; abundance: .; v_gene: TRBV29-1
CDR3aa: CASSIGQGWADTQYF; CDR3nt: TGTGCCAGTAGTATAGGACAGGGTTGGGCAGATACGCAGTATTTT; d_gene: TRBD1; j_gene: TRBJ2-3; abundance: .; v_gene: TRBV19
CDR3aa: CASSSDRATNEKLFF; CDR3nt: TGTGCCAGCAGTTCAGACAGAGCAACTAATGAAAAACTGTTTTTT; d_gene: .; j_gene: TRBJ1-4; abundance: .; v_gene: TRBV27
CDR3aa: CASSWRLNIQYF; CDR3nt: TGTGCCAGCAGCTGGAGATTAAACATTCAGTACTTC; d_gene: .; j_gene: TRBJ2-4; abundance: .; v_gene: TRBV7-9
CDR3aa: CASSLGQGQNIQYF; CDR3nt: TGTGCCAGCAGCTTGGGTCAGGGGCAAAACATTCAGTACTTC; d_gene: .; j_gene: TRBJ2-4; abundance: once; v_gene: TRBV5-4
CDR3aa: CASSEQGQGFYGYTF; CDR3nt: TGTGCCAGCAGTGAACAGGGACAGGGATTCTATGGCTACACCTTC; d_gene: TRBD1; j_gene: TRBJ1-2; abundance: few; v_gene: TRBV6-1
CDR3aa: CASSFDSSSYEQYF; CDR3nt: TGTGCCAGCAGCTTCGACTCGAGCTCCTACGAGCAGTACTTC; d_gene: .; j_gene: TRBJ2-7; abundance: .; v_gene: TRBV7-9
CDR3aa: CASSLADTQYF; CDR3nt: TGTGCCAGCTCCCTGGCTGATACGCAGTATTTT; d_gene: .; j_gene: TRBJ2-3; abundance: .; v_gene: TRBV27
CDR3aa: CSVTPRDSSSGELFF; CDR3nt: TGCAGCGTCACCCCCCGGGACAGCTCATCCGGGGAGCTGTTTTTT; d_gene: TRBD1; j_gene: TRBJ2-2; abundance: once; v_gene: TRBV29-1
CDR3aa: CASSGRQEVNEQYF; CDR3nt: TGTGCCAGCAGCGGGCGACAGGAGGTTAACGAGCAGTACTTC; d_gene: .; j_gene: TRBJ2-7; abundance: .; v_gene: TRBV7-9
CDR3aa: CASTRTDYYEQYF; CDR3nt: TGTGCCAGCACCCGGACAGATTACTACGAGCAGTACTTC; d_gene: .; j_gene: TRBJ2-7; abundance: .; v_gene: TRBV13
CDR3aa: CASSVSGGNEQFF; CDR3nt: TGTGCCAGTAGTGTCTCCGGGGGCAATGAGCAGTTCTTC; d_gene: .; j_gene: TRBJ2-1; abundance: .; v_gene: TRBV19
CDR3aa: CASSQDDRQGADTQYF; CDR3nt: TGCGCCAGCAGCCAAGATGACAGACAGGGCGCAGATACGCAGTATTTT; d_gene: TRBD1; j_gene: TRBJ2-3; abundance: once; v_gene: TRBV4-1
CDR3aa: CAITLTPNYGYTF; CDR3nt: TGTGCCATCACCCTGACACCTAACTATGGCTACACCTTC; d_gene: .; j_gene: TRBJ1-2; abundance: few; v_gene: TRBV10-3
CDR3aa: CASSQGVYNSPLHF; CDR3nt: TGTGCCAGCAGTCAGGGGGTGTATAATTCACCCCTCCACTTT; d_gene: TRBD1; j_gene: TRBJ1-6; abundance: .; v_gene: TRBV9
CDR3aa: CASSRPEGGYTF; CDR3nt: TGTGCCAGCAGTCGACCCGAGGGTGGCTACACCTTC; d_gene: .; j_gene: TRBJ1-2; abundance: few; v_gene: TRBV6-6
CDR3aa: CASSQDQGAGGLETQYF; CDR3nt: TGCGCCAGCAGCCAAGATCAGGGAGCGGGGGGGCTGGAGACCCAGTACTTC; d_gene: TRBD2; j_gene: TRBJ2-5; abundance: .; v_gene: TRBV4-3
CDR3aa: CASSLPIAGSSYNEQFF; CDR3nt: TGTGCCAGCAGCTTGCCTATAGCGGGGAGCTCCTACAATGAGCAGTTCTTC; d_gene: TRBD2; j_gene: TRBJ2-1; abundance: .; v_gene: TRBV11-2
CDR3aa: CASSEFMGRDVGELFF; CDR3nt: TGTGCCAGCAGTGAATTCATGGGCAGGGATGTCGGGGAGCTGTTTTTT; d_gene: .; j_gene: TRBJ2-2; abundance: .; v_gene: TRBV25-1
CDR3aa: CASSGQGAIDTQYF; CDR3nt: TGTGCCAGCAGTGGACAGGGGGCAATAGATACGCAGTATTTT; d_gene: TRBD1; j_gene: TRBJ2-3; abundance: .; v_gene: TRBV2
CDR3aa: CASSLEVAVSSYEQYF; CDR3nt: TGCGCCAGCAGCTTGGAAGTAGCCGTTAGCTCCTACGAGCAGTACTTC; d_gene: .; j_gene: TRBJ2-7; abundance: .; v_gene: TRBV5-1
CDR3aa: CASSYAAGGPYNEQFF; CDR3nt: TGTGCCAGCAGTTACGCGGCGGGAGGGCCCTACAATGAGCAGTTCTTC; d_gene: TRBD2; j_gene: TRBJ2-1; abundance: .; v_gene: TRBV6-6
CDR3aa: CSVEDPGTDFYEQYF; CDR3nt: TGCAGCGTTGAAGATCCCGGGACAGACTTCTACGAGCAGTACTTC; d_gene: TRBD1; j_gene: TRBJ2-7; abundance: .; v_gene: TRBV29-1
CDR3aa: CASSLTGQQPQHF; CDR3nt: TGTGCCAGCAGCTTAACGGGACAGCAGCCCCAGCATTTT; d_gene: TRBD1; j_gene: TRBJ1-5; abundance: .; v_gene: TRBV7-3
CDR3aa: CATGQGMKQFF; CDR3nt: TGCGCCACGGGACAGGGAATGAAGCAGTTCTTC; d_gene: TRBD1; j_gene: TRBJ2-1; abundance: .; v_gene: TRBV10-1
CDR3aa: CASNRGFNYGYTF; CDR3nt: TGTGCCAGCAACAGGGGCTTTAACTATGGCTACACCTTC; d_gene: TRBD1; j_gene: TRBJ1-2; abundance: .; v_gene: TRBV7-9
CDR3aa: CASSLVPGTTNEKLFF; CDR3nt: TGTGCCAGCAGCTTGGTCCCGGGAACAACTAATGAAAAACTGTTTTTT; d_gene: .; j_gene: TRBJ1-4; abundance: .; v_gene: TRBV5-8
CDR3aa: CASSGGTGVDEKLFF; CDR3nt: TGTGCCAGCAGCGGCGGGACAGGGGTTGATGAAAAACTGTTTTTT; d_gene: TRBD1; j_gene: TRBJ1-4; abundance: .; v_gene: TRBV7-9
CDR3aa: CSAQQVVTQYF; CDR3nt: TGCAGTGCTCAACAGGTTGTCACGCAGTATTTT; d_gene: .; j_gene: TRBJ2-3; abundance: .; v_gene: TRBV20-1
CDR3aa: CASSLGGGREDNQPQHF; CDR3nt: TGTGCCAGCAGCTTGGGAGGGGGCAGGGAAGACAATCAGCCCCAGCATTTT; d_gene: TRBD1; j_gene: TRBJ1-5; abundance: .; v_gene: TRBV5-6
CDR3aa: CASSAQTQRHYGYTF; CDR3nt: TGTGCCAGCAGCGCCCAGACTCAAAGGCACTATGGCTACACCTTC; d_gene: .; j_gene: TRBJ1-2; abundance: once; v_gene: TRBV7-9
CDR3aa: CAGKENSNQPQHF; CDR3nt: TGTGCCGGCAAAGAGAATAGCAATCAGCCCCAGCATTTT; d_gene: .; j_gene: TRBJ1-5; abundance: .; v_gene: TRBV2
CDR3aa: CASSQPTGLSGIRYEQYF; CDR3nt: TGCGCCAGCAGCCAACCCACCGGGCTAAGCGGGATCAGGTACGAGCAGTACTTC; d_gene: TRBD2; j_gene: TRBJ2-7; abundance: few; v_gene: TRBV4-1
CDR3aa: CSVELGGQSRTNYGYTF; CDR3nt: TGCAGCGTTGAGCTAGGGGGCCAATCGAGAACTAACTATGGCTACACCTTC; d_gene: TRBD1; j_gene: TRBJ1-2; abundance: few; v_gene: TRBV29-1
CDR3aa: CASSMRWVQETQYF; CDR3nt: TGTGCCAGCAGCATGAGGTGGGTCCAAGAGACCCAGTACTTC; d_gene: .; j_gene: TRBJ2-5; abundance: .; v_gene: TRBV11-3
CDR3aa: CASSIAPGQGFYEQYF; CDR3nt: TGTGCCAGTAGTATAGCCCCGGGACAGGGTTTCTACGAGCAGTACTTC; d_gene: TRBD1; j_gene: TRBJ2-7; abundance: .; v_gene: TRBV19
CDR3aa: CASSNDRGAISDTQYF; CDR3nt: TGTGCCAGCAGCAACGACAGGGGGGCGATCTCAGATACGCAGTATTTT; d_gene: TRBD1; j_gene: TRBJ2-3; abundance: .; v_gene: TRBV9
CDR3aa: CASSGEGSSYEQYF; CDR3nt: TGTGCCAGCTCGGGGGAGGGGAGCTCCTACGAGCAGTACTTC; d_gene: TRBD2; j_gene: TRBJ2-7; abundance: .; v_gene: TRBV4-2
CDR3aa: CASSLEVDTQYF; CDR3nt: TGTGCCAGCAGCTTAGAGGTAGATACGCAGTATTTT; d_gene: .; j_gene: TRBJ2-3; abundance: .; v_gene: TRBV5-4
CDR3aa: CASSGQNSPLHF; CDR3nt: TGCGCCAGCAGCGGCCAGAATTCACCCCTCCACTTT; d_gene: .; j_gene: TRBJ1-6; abundance: few; v_gene: TRBV5-1